Below are 20 T cell receptor beta chains sequenced from a single sample in a study of T-cell memory formation after mild COVID-19. TCRdb reanalysed the 5' RACE reads using MiXCR and keeps one entry per CDR3 protein. The table shows roughly 340,000 distinct CDR3 sequences, with about 20% occurring only once. Sequenced sample: PBMCs or a T cell subset sorted from them (not recorded which). Receptors were obtained from a man aged 18-30 years who had mild COVID-19 (a few samples of this study predate the infection). Cell type and time point are not known.

The gene calls are TRBV7-9 and TRBJ1-1, with no clear D. Trimming shortened V by 4 bases and J by 1 base, and 7 bases separated the two germline ends. Per germline, CDR1 SEHNR and CDR2 FQNEAQ (reference sequence). The CDR3 consists of 13 residues. CDR3 in DNA: TGTGCCAGCAGCTCAAATCCGAACACTGAAGCTTTCTTT. Its protein product is CASSSNPNTEAFF.

This chain connects TRBV4-2 to TRBJ2-7; TRBD2 agrees at 10 bases. The trim removed 3 bases at V and 5 bases at J, leaving 7 bases unmatched. Germline CDR1 reads LGHNA; CDR2 reads YNFKEQ. CDR3 size: 15 residues. The CDR3 loop is CASSQLGLASNEQYF. CDR3 in DNA: TGTGCCAGCAGCCAGTTGGGACTAGCGAGCAACGAGCAGTACTTC.

J is TRBJ2-2 and V is TRBV10-3; 9 bases map to TRBD2. CDR3 length: 16 residues. The ends lost 0 bases at V and 5 bases at J; junction bases unmatched: 4. Germline V gives CDR1 ENHRY, CDR2 SYGVKD. CDR3 region: CAISESSGGLTGELFF. The DNA of the CDR3 is TGTGCCATCAGTGAGTCTAGCGGGGGACTTACCGGGGAGCTGTTTTTT.

CDR3 loop: CASSLYTGGYEQYV. CDR3 sequence (DNA): TGCGCCAGCAGCTTGTACACAGGGGGCTACGAGCAGTACGTC. The chain joins TRBV5-1 to TRBJ2-7; TRBD1 agrees at 8 bases. V lost 1 base and J lost 3; bases outside the gene matches: 3. The CDR3 consists of 14 residues. Germline V gene lookup returns CDR1 SGHRS and CDR2 YFSETQ.

This chain connects TRBV20-1 to TRBJ2-1; TRBD2 agrees at 11 bases. The germline CDR1 and CDR2 sequences are DFQATT and SNEGSKA (reference sequence). After removal of 1 base from V and 6 bases from J, the junction contained 5 bases not matched to a gene. This CDR3 spans 15 amino acids. Here the CDR3 DNA reads TGCAGTGCTAGAGGACGTAGCGGGGGGGCCAATGAGCAGTTCTTC. This gives the protein CSARGRSGGANEQFF.

This clonotype appeared many times. V and J are TRBV10-3 and TRBJ2-1, with a tentative D call TRBD1 (6 bases). V was clipped by 3 bases and J by 6 bases, with 15 bases between them. Per the germline V gene, CDR1 is ENHRY and CDR2 is SYGVKD. The CDR3 loop spans 15 amino acids. The CDR3 coding sequence is TGTGCCATCAGTGATGGGCAGGGGTTCGGCAATGAGCAGTTCTTC. This sequence encodes CAISDGQGFGNEQFF.

This clonotype was observed a few times. The rearrangement joins TRBV18 to TRBJ2-3; no reliable D call. Trimming took 0 bases from V and 0 from J, leaving 10 bases between them. Germline CDR1 KGHSH, CDR2 LQKENI. This CDR3 region has 16 residues. The CDR3 is CASSPPRFSSTDTQYF. CDR3 sequence (DNA): TGTGCCAGCTCACCACCGAGGTTCTCTAGCACAGATACGCAGTATTTT.

The V call is TRBV7-8, the J call TRBJ1-6, with unresolved D. The CDR3 totals 17 residues. The germline gives CDR1 SGHVS, CDR2 FQNEAQ. The V and J ends lost 5 bases and 0 bases respectively, with 14 bases between them. DNA of the CDR3: TGTGCCAGCAGCCCCCACCCCGGGAGCTCCTATAATTCACCCCTCCACTTT. Its protein is CASSPHPGSSYNSPLHF.

This clonotype was picked up one time. The rearrangement joins TRBV7-9 to TRBJ1-1; D ambiguous. Germline CDR1 SEHNR, CDR2 FQNEAQ (reference sequence). CDR3 length: 15 amino acids. V was shortened by 5 bases and J by 1 base, with 14 bases between the two germline ends. The CDR3 protein is CASSAAVPRNTEAFF. Written as DNA, the CDR3 is TGTGCCAGCAGCGCCGCGGTGCCACGGAACACTGAAGCTTTCTTT.

The CDR3 region is CASSRGDTETQYF. CDR3 bases: TGTGCCAGCAGCCGGGGGGACACAGAGACCCAGTACTTC. This chain joins TRBV6-5 and TRBJ2-5; a weak D match, TRBD2 (7 bases). Trimming cost V 6 bases and J 4 bases, with 12 bases left between them. This CDR3 has 13 residues. Germline V gene sequence: CDR1 MNHEY, CDR2 SVGAGI.

The chain carries TRBV12-3 or TRBV12-4 and TRBJ2-2, with D possibly being TRBD1 or TRBD2 (5 bases each). V lost 2 bases, J lost 7 bases, and 14 bases lay in between. CDR3 length: 15 amino acids. This chain's CDR3 is CASSLRGARDGELFF. The CDR3 nucleotides are TGTGCCAGCAGTTTAAGGGGCGCGAGGGACGGGGAGCTGTTTTTT.

The chain links TRBV9 to TRBJ2-7; D may match TRBD1 or TRBD2 (6 bases each). V was cut by 0 bases and J by 6 bases, with 16 bases left in between. Looked up from germline, CDR1 is SGDLS and CDR2 is YYNGEE. The CDR3 contains 15 residues. The DNA for the CDR3 is TGTGCCAGCAGCGTAGGAGGGGGGACTGCTGCCGAGCAGTACTTC. Translation gives CASSVGGGTAAEQYF.

Here the CDR3 reads CASSLSHGLAGGPGTDTQYF. CDR3 coding DNA: TGTGCCAGCAGCTTAAGCCATGGACTAGCGGGGGGGCCGGGCACAGATACGCAGTATTTT. The chain couples TRBV7-9 to TRBJ2-3, with 15 bases fitting TRBD2. The CDR3 consists of 20 residues. Germline-derived CDR1 and CDR2 are SEHNR and FQNEAQ (reference sequence). Trimming removed 2 bases from V and 1 base from J; junction bases left unmatched: 10. Full variable domain (outside the CDR3, taken from reference TRBV7-9 and TRBJ2-3): DTGVSQNPRHKITKRGQNVTFRCDPISEHNRLYWYRQTLGQGPEFLTYFQNEAQLEKSRLLSDRFSAERPKGSFSTLEIQRTEQGDSAMYLCASSLSHGLAGGPGTDTQYFGPGTRLTVL.

This clonotype was seen repeatedly, ten times or more. The chain is built from TRBV7-2 and TRBJ1-3; D gene unclear. V was shortened by 1 base and J by 4 bases, with 8 bases between the two germline ends. This CDR3 region has 14 residues. The germline V gene has CDR1 SGHTA and CDR2 FQGNSA. The CDR3 nucleotides are TGTGCCAGCAGCTTAGTGGATAGGGGAAACACCATATATTTT. Translation gives CASSLVDRGNTIYF.

This clonotype appeared a few times. V gene TRBV5-1 combines with J gene TRBJ2-1; either TRBD1 or TRBD2 may supply D (5 bases each). Germline CDR1 SGHRS, CDR2 YFSETQ. V lost 4 bases and J 6 bases, leaving 14 bases between the germline ends. The CDR3 has 14 residues. CDR3: CASSGAGPSNEQFF. CDR3 sequence (DNA): TGCGCCAGCAGCGGGGCGGGCCCCTCCAATGAGCAGTTCTTC.

The rearrangement links TRBV20-1 to TRBJ2-1; D is perhaps TRBD2 (7 bases). The V end lost 3 bases, the J end lost 2 bases, and 17 bases lay between the germline ends. The CDR3 contains 16 residues. Germline-derived CDR1 and CDR2 are DFQATT and SNEGSKA (reference sequence). The CDR3: CSARPSGGPTYNEQFF. The CDR3 region has the DNA TGCAGTGCTAGGCCATCGGGGGGCCCCACCTACAATGAGCAGTTCTTC.

This clonotype was seen more than once but under ten times. The V call is TRBV12-5, the J call TRBJ2-7; D is unclear. Trimming left V 2 bases short and J 4 bases short, with 3 bases between. The CDR3 totals 11 residues. Germline CDR1 LGHNT, CDR2 FRNRAP. This CDR3 is CASGLLYEQYF. The CDR3, as DNA: TGTGCTAGTGGTTTGTTGTACGAGCAGTACTTC.

V is TRBV27 and J is TRBJ2-1; 14 positions match TRBD2. CDR1 and CDR2 (germline): MNHEY, SMNVEV (reference sequence). The CDR3 spans 17 residues. J lost 6 bases, V lost 1 base, and 5 bases had no gene match. This CDR3 reads CASSLFLTSGGANEQFF. As DNA, the CDR3 is TGTGCCAGCAGTTTATTCCTGACTAGCGGGGGGGCCAATGAGCAGTTCTTC.

V is TRBV18 and J is TRBJ2-3; D possibly uses TRBD1 or TRBD2 (6 bases each). The CDR3 is 13 amino acids. V was clipped by 3 bases and J by 4 bases, with 8 bases between them. Germline V gene sequence: CDR1 KGHSH, CDR2 LQKENI. The DNA for the CDR3 is TGTGCCAGCTCACCCGGGGGCTCAGATACGCAGTATTTT. As protein: CASSPGGSDTQYF.

This clonotype appeared many times. The chain employs TRBV5-1 and TRBJ2-1, with D possibly matching TRBD1 (5 bases). V was clipped by 1 base and J by 5 bases, with 7 bases between them. There are 13 residues in the CDR3. The germline V gene encodes CDR1 SGHRS and CDR2 YFSETQ. CDR3 nucleotides: TGCGCCAGCAGCTTGACAGGCAACAATGAGCAGTTCTTC. Its protein is CASSLTGNNEQFF.